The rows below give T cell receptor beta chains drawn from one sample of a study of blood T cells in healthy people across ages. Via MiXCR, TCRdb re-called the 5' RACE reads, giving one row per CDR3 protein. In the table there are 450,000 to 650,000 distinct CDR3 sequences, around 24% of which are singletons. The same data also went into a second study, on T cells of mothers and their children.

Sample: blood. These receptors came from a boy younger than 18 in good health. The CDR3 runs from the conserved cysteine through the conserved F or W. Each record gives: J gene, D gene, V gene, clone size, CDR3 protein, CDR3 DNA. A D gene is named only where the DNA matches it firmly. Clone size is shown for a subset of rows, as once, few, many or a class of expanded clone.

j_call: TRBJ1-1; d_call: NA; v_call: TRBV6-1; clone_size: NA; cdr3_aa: CASSLGRAGTEAFF; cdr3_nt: TGTGCCAGCAGTCTCGGGCGTGCGGGCACTGAAGCTTTCTTT
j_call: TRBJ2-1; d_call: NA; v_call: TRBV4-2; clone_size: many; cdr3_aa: CASSQGPRTNNEQFF; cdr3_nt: TGTGCCAGCAGCCAAGGGCCTCGAACCAACAATGAGCAGTTCTTC
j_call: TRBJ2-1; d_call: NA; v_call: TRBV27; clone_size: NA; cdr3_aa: CASGRDVYNEQFF; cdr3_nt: TGTGCCAGTGGGCGGGACGTATACAATGAGCAGTTCTTC
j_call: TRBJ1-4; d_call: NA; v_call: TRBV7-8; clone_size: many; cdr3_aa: CASSPQTYEKLFF; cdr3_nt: TGTGCCAGCAGCCCCCAGACATATGAAAAACTGTTTTTT
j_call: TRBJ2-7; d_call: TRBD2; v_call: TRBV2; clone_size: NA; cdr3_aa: CASTSGLLITYEQYF; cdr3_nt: TGTGCCAGCACCTCGGGACTACTTATTACCTACGAGCAGTACTTC
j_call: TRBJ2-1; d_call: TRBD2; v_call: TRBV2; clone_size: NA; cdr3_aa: CAGVAGANYNEQFF; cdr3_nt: TGTGCCGGAGTAGCGGGAGCGAACTACAATGAGCAGTTCTTC
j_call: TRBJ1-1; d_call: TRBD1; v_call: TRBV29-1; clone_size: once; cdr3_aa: CSVEGTGRGGAFF; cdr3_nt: TGCAGCGTTGAAGGGACAGGGCGTGGGGGAGCTTTCTTT
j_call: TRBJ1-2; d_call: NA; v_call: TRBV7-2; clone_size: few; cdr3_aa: CASSLTPAEYGYTF; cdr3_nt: TGTGCCAGCAGCTTAACTCCGGCGGAGTATGGCTACACCTTC
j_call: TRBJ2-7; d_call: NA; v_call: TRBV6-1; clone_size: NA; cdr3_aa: CASSEYVGKSRKQYF; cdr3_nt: TGTGCCAGCAGTGAATATGTAGGGAAGTCACGCAAGCAATACTTC
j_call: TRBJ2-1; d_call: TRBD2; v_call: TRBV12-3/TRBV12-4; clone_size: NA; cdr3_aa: CASSLRSSGGEQFF; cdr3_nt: TGTGCCAGCAGTTTAAGGTCGTCGGGGGGTGAGCAGTTCTTC
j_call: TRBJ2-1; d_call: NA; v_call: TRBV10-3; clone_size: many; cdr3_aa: CAISSKNVYEQFF; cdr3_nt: TGTGCCATCAGTTCTAAGAACGTCTATGAGCAGTTCTTC
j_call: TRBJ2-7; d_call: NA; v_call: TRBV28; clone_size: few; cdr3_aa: CASRGSSGQVYEQYF; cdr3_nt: TGTGCCAGCAGAGGTTCTTCCGGGCAGGTCTACGAGCAGTACTTC
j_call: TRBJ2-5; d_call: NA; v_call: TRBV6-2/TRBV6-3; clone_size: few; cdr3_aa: CASGEALGTQYF; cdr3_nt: TGTGCCAGCGGGGAGGCGTTGGGGACCCAGTACTTC
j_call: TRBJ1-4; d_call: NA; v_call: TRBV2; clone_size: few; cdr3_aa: CASSDWSVGFGEKLFF; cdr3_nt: TGTGCCAGCAGTGATTGGTCAGTGGGATTTGGTGAAAAACTGTTTTTT
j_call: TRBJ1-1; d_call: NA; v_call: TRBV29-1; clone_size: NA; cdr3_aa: CSVLRGATEAFF; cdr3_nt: TGCAGCGTGCTCAGGGGTGCGACTGAAGCTTTCTTT
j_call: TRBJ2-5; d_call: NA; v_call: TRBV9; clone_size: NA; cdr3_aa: CASSVEGRTYQETQYF; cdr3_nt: TGTGCCAGCAGCGTAGAGGGACGGACGTACCAAGAGACCCAGTACTTC
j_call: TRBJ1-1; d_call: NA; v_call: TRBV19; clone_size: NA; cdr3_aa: CASRSDKAGPKEAFF; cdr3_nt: TGTGCCAGTAGGTCCGACAAGGCGGGGCCTAAAGAAGCTTTCTTT
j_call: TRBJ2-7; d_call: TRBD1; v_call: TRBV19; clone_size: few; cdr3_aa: CASSTTGAYEQYF; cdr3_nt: TGTGCCAGTAGTACGACAGGGGCCTACGAGCAGTACTTC
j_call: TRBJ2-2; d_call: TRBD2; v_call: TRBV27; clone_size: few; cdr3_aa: CASSRSRLAGYTGELFF; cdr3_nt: TGTGCCAGCAGTCGATCCCGACTAGCGGGATATACCGGGGAGCTGTTTTTT
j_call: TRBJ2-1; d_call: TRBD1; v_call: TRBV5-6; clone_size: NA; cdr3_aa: CASSIGQGDNEQFF; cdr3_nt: TGTGCCAGCAGCATCGGACAGGGGGACAATGAGCAGTTCTTC
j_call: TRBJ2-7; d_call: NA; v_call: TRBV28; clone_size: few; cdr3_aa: CASKPQGYRYEQYF; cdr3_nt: TGTGCCAGCAAACCTCAGGGATATCGCTACGAGCAGTACTTC
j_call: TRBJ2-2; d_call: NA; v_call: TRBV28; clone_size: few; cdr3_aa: CASSTGGGELFF; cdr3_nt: TGTGCCAGCAGTACCGGCGGCGGGGAGCTGTTTTTT
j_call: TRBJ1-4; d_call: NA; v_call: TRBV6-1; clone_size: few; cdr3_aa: CASSEGTVGEKLFF; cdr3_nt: TGTGCCAGCAGTGAAGGGACCGTTGGTGAAAAACTGTTTTTT
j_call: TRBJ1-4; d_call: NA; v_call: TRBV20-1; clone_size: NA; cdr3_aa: CSARRSEKLFF; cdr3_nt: TGCAGTGCTAGGAGAAGTGAAAAACTGTTTTTT
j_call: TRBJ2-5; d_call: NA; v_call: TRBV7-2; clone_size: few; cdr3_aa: CASKDNWKETQYF; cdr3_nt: TGTGCCAGCAAAGACAATTGGAAAGAGACCCAGTACTTC
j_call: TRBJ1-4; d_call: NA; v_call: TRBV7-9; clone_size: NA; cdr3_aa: CASSAGPGGDEKLFF; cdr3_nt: TGTGCCAGCAGCGCAGGACCTGGGGGCGATGAAAAACTGTTTTTT
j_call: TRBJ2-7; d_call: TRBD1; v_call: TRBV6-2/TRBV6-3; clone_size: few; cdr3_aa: CASKTIRQGGLEQYF; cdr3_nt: TGTGCCAGCAAAACGATTCGACAGGGGGGATTGGAGCAGTACTTC
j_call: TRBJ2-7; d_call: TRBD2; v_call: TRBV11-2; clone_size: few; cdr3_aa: CASRTSVEQYF; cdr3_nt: TGTGCCAGCAGAACTAGCGTCGAGCAGTACTTC
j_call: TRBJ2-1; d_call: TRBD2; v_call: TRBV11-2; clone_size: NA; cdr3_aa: CASSLGTSGRGDNEQFF; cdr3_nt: TGTGCCAGCAGCTTAGGGACTAGCGGGAGAGGGGACAATGAGCAGTTCTTC
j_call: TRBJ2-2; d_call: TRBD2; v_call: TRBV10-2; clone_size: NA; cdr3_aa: CASRLAGDFGTGELFF; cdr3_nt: TGCGCCAGCAGACTAGCGGGGGATTTCGGCACCGGGGAGCTGTTTTTT
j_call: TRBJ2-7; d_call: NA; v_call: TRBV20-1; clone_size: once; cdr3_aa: CSARDVQGTYEQYF; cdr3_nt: TGCAGTGCTAGAGATGTTCAGGGCACCTACGAGCAGTACTTC
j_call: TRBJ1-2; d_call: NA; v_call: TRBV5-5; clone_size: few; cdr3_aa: CASSLGGRGYGYTF; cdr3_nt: TGTGCCAGCAGCTTGGGAGGGAGAGGCTATGGCTACACCTTC
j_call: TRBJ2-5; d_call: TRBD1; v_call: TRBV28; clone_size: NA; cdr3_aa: CASRQNTGGRETQYF; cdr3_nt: TGTGCCAGCAGACAAAATACAGGGGGACGAGAGACCCAGTACTTC
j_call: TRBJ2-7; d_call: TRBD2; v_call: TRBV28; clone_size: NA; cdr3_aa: CASIGGTSGSYEQYF; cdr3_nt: TGTGCCAGCATCGGGGGGACTAGCGGGTCCTACGAGCAGTACTTC
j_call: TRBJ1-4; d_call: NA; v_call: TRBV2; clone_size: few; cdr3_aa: CASTVYGPQAVKLFF; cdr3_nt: TGTGCCAGCACGGTGTATGGGCCCCAGGCAGTAAAACTGTTTTTT
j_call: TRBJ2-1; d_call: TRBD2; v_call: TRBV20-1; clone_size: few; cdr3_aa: CSPTSGRANEQFF; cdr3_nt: TGCAGTCCAACTAGCGGGAGGGCCAATGAGCAGTTCTTC
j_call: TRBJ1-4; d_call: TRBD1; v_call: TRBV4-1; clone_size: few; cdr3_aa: CASSPAPRTGNEKLFF; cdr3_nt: TGCGCCAGCAGCCCTGCACCCCGGACAGGGAATGAAAAACTGTTTTTT
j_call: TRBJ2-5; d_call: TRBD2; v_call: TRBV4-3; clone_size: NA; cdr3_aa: CASSQAREASRETQYF; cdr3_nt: TGCGCCAGCAGCCAAGCCCGGGAGGCTAGTAGAGAGACCCAGTACTTC
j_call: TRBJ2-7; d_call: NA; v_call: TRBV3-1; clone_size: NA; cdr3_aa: CASSQESSYEQYF; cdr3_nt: TGTGCCAGCAGCCAGGAATCTAGCTACGAGCAGTACTTC